This T cell receptor (beta chain) is from a study of blood T cell repertoires in COVID-19. Study context: Samples taken during acute and convalescent COVID-19 were collected in the United States, Italy and Spain.

Measured with immunoSEQ multiplex PCR; TCRdb has only the in-frame clones, and not every one. Of about 51,000 clones in the sample, 86% were seen once. Looked up from germline, CDR1 is MNHEY and CDR2 is SVGAGI. The CDR3 length is 15 residues. V lost 6 bases to trimming and J lost 3 bases, with 16 bases between them. The gene calls are TRBV6-5 and TRBJ2-3; weak D call: TRBD2 (5 bases). Sequencing was carried out using peripheral blood. The receptor was isolated from a man aged 80 or over with active COVID-19. The CDR3 bases are TGTGCCAGCAGCGGCGAGCGGTTTCGAACAGATACGCAGTATTTT. It yields the protein CASSGERFRTDTQYF.